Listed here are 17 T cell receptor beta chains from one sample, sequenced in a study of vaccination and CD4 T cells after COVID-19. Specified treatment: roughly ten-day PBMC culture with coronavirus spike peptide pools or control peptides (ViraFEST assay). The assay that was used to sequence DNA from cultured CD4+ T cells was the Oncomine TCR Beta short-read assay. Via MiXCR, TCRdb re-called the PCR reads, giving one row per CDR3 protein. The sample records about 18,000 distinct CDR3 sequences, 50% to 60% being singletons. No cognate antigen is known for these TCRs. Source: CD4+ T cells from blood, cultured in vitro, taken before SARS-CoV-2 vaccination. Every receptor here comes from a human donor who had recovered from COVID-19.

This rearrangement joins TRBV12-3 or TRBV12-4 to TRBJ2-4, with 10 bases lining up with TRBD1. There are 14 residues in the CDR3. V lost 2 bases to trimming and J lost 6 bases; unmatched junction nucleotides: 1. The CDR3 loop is CASSLRTGGNIQYF. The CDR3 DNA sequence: TGTGCCAGCAGTTTACGGACAGGGGGAAACATTCAGTACTTC.

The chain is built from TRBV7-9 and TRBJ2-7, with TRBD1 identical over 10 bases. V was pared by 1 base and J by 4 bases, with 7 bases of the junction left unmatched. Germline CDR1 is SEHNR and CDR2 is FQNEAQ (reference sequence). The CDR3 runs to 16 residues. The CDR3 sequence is CASSLDSGQGGYEQYF. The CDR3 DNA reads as TGTGCCAGCAGCTTAGATTCCGGACAGGGGGGTTACGAGCAGTACTTC.

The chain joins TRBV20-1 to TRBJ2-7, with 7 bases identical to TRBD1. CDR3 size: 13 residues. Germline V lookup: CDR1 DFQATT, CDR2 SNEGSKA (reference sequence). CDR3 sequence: CRVQDRRTYEQYF. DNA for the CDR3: TGCAGAGTCCAGGACAGGCGAACCTACGAGCAGTACTTC.

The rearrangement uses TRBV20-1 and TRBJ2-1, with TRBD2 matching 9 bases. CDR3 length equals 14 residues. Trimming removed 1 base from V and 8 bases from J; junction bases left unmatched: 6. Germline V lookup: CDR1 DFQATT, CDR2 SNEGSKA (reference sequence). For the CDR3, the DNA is TGCAGTGCTAGAGCTCTAGCGGGATGGGATGAGCAGTTCTTC. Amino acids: CSARALAGWDEQFF.

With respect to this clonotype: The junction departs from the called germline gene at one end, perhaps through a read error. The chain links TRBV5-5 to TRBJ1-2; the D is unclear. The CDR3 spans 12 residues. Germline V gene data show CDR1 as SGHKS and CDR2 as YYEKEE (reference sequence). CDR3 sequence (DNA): TGTGCCAGCAGCCCAGCGGACTATGGCTACACCTTT. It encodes CASSPADYGYTF.

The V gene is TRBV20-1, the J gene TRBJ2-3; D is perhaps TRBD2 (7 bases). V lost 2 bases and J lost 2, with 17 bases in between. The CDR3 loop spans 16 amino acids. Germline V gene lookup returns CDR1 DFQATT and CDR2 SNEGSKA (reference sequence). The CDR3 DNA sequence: TGCAGTGCTAGACGGGGGGTTGGGGGCCCCACAGATACGCAGTATTTT. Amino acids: CSARRGVGGPTDTQYF.

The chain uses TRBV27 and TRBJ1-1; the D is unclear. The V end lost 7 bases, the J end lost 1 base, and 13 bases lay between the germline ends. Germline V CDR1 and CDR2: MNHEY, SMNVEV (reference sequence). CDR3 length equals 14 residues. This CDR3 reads CASKGLKANTEAFF. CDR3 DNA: TGTGCCAGCAAGGGTTTGAAAGCGAACACTGAAGCTTTCTTT.

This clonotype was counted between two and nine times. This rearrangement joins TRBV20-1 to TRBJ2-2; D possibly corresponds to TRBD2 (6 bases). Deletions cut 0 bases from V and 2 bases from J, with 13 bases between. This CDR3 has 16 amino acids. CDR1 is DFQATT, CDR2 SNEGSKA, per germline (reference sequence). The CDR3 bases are TGCAGTGCTAGAGAAGCGGGCGGGGCAAACACCGGGGAGCTGTTTTTT. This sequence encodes CSAREAGGANTGELFF.

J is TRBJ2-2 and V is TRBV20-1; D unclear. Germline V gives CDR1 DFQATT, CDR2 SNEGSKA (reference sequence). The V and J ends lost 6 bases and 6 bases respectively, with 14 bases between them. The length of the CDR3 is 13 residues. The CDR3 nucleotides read TGCAGTGCGCCGCGAACTCGTTCCGGGGAGCTGTTTTTT. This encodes CSAPRTRSGELFF.

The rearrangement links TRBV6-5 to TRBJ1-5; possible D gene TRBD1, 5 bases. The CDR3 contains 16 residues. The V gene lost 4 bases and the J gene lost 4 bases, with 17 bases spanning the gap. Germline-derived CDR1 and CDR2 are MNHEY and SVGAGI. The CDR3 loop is CASSSAKGDGNQPQHF. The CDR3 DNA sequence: TGTGCCAGCAGTTCAGCGAAAGGGGACGGGAATCAGCCCCAGCATTTT.

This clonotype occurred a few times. CDR3 protein: CASRLITGLGPDTQYF. The CDR3 DNA is TGTGCCAGCAGACTGATTACGGGACTCGGCCCAGATACGCAGTATTTT. The rearrangement uses TRBV6-1 and TRBJ2-3; possibly TRBD2 for D (6 bases). The germline V gene encodes CDR1 MNHNS and CDR2 SASEGT. V dropped 6 bases and J dropped 4 bases, with 20 bases sitting between them. This CDR3 is 16 amino acids long.

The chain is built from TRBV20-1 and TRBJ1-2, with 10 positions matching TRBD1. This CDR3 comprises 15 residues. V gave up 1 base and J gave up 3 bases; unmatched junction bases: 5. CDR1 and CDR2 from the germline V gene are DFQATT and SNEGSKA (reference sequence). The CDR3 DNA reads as TGCAGTGCTAGAGGACAGGGGGCAACCGACTATGGCTACACCTTC. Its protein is CSARGQGATDYGYTF.

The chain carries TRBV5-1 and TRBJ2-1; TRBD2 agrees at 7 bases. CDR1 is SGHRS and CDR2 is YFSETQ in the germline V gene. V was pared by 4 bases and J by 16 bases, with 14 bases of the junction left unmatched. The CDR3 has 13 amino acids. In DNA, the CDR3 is TGCGCCAGCAGCCGCACCCCAGGACTAGAAGTTTTCTTC. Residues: CASSRTPGLEVFF.

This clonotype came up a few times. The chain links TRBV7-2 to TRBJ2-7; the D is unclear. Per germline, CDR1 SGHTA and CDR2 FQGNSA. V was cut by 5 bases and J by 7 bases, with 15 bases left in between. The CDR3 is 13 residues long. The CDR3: CASSPPSQREQYF. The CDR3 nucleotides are TGTGCCAGCAGCCCACCATCCCAGAGGGAGCAGTACTTC.

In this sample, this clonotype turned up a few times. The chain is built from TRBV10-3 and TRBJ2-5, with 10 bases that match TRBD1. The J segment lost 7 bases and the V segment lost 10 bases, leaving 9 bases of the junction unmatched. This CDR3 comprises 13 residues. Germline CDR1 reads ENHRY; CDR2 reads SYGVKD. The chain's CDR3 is CATGTGVFGTQYF. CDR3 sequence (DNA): TGTGCCACCGGGACAGGGGTTTTTGGGACCCAGTACTTC.

CDR3 loop: CASSSGQPRGANVLTF. In DNA, the CDR3 is TGTGCCAGCAGCTCGGGACAGCCAAGAGGGGCCAACGTCCTGACTTTC. The rearrangement links TRBV7-8 to TRBJ2-6, with 7 bases fitting TRBD1. CDR3 length: 16 amino acids. The ends lost 4 bases at V and 4 bases at J; junction bases unmatched: 7. The germline CDR1 and CDR2 sequences are SGHVS and FQNEAQ.

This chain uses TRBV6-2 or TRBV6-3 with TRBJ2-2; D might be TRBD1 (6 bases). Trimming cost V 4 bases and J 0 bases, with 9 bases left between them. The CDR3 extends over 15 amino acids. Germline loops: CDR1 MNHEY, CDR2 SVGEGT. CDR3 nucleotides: TGTGCCAGCAGTTGGACAGCGGCGAACACCGGGGAGCTGTTTTTT. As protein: CASSWTAANTGELFF.